This T cell receptor beta chain originates from a study of blood T cells in healthy people across ages. For the study at large: There was about one barcoded beta molecule captured by template switching per two T cells.

V shed 0 bases, J shed 4 bases, and the junction held 5 bases outside the gene matches. The CDR3 is made up of 16 amino acids. Per the germline V gene, CDR1 is PRHDT and CDR2 is FYEKMQ (reference sequence). Every sample had a minimum of 6 million PBMCs isolated. Through a sample-barcoded 5' primer and a J-beta primer mix, a second PCR was run for roughly 6 to 12 cycles. Carrying 12 random nucleotides, a template-switch adaptor labeled each individual cDNA molecule. Using its own MiXCR run on the 5' RACE reads, TCRdb lists one record per CDR3 protein. The data show approximately 730,000 distinct CDR3 sequences, with around 46% seen just once and 20% to 25% held by the top ten.

The source material was blood. V gene TRBV13 combines with J gene TRBJ2-2; 7 nucleotides match TRBD1. This clonotype was obtained from a woman aged 60-70 years in good health. The CDR3 region has the DNA TGTGCCAGCAGCTTAGGCCTCGGGACAGTCACCGGGGAGCTGTTTTTT. Translation gives CASSLGLGTVTGELFF.